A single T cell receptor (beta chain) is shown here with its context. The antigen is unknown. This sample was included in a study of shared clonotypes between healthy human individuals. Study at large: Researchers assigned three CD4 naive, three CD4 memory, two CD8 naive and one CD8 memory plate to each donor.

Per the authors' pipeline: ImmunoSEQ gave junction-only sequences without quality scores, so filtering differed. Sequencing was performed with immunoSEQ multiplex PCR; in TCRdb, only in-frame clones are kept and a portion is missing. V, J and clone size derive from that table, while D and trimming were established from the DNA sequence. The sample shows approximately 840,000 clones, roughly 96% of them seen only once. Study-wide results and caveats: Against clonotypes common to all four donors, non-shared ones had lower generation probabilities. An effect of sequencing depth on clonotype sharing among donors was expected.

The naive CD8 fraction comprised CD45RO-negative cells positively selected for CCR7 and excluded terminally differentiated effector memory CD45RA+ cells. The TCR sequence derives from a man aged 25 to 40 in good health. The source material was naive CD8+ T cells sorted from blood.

CDR3 bases: TGTGCCAGCAGCACACCGGGACTAGCGACTAGCACAGATACGCAGTATTTT. Translation gives CASSTPGLATSTDTQYF. V usage is TRBV7-6 and J usage is TRBJ2-3, with TRBD2 matching over 10 bases. Trimming cost V 5 bases and J 0 bases; bases outside gene matches: 8. The CDR3 is 17 amino acids. Germline values: CDR1 SGHVS, CDR2 FNYEAQ.